Each of the 25 T cell receptor beta chains below was sequenced from the same sample in a study of T cells expressing NK-cell markers. TCRdb reprocessed the 5' RACE reads and reports one entry per CDR3 protein, with no DNA. The sample table includes some 460,000 distinct CDR3 sequences. The sample was blood T cells: a sorted CD56 or NKG2C T cell subset, CD4+ or CD8+ T cells, or bulk PBMC T cells (not recorded which). The receptors derive from a woman aged 45-60 years in good health.

J is TRBJ2-3 and V is TRBV7-3; TCRdb lists TRBD1, though no DNA is available to test this call. This CDR3 has 16 residues. Germline CDR1 and CDR2: SGHTA and FQGTGA. This chain's CDR3 is CASSPPGQAGTDTQYF.

The chain links TRBV11-3 to TRBJ1-1; checking the TCRdb D call of TRBD1 is not possible without DNA. CDR1 is SGHNT and CDR2 is YENEEA in the germline V gene. This CDR3 has 15 amino acids. Here the CDR3 reads CASSPGGQTNTEAFF.

The chain employs TRBV5-1 and TRBJ2-3; TCRdb proposes TRBD2, but this gene call is untestable without DNA. Germline-derived CDR1 and CDR2 are SGHRS and YFSETQ. This CDR3 has 15 residues. CDR3 in amino acids: CASSIAGGPPDTQYF.

The chain combines TRBV3-1 with TRBJ2-5; the TRBD1 assignment by TCRdb is unverifiable without DNA. Germline values: CDR1 LGHDT, CDR2 YNNKEL (reference sequence). The CDR3 runs to 16 residues. This chain's CDR3 is CASSQEISRGEETQYF.

The chain carries TRBV5-8 and TRBJ2-3; the D gene TCRdb calls, TRBD2, cannot be checked with no DNA. CDR3 length: 18 residues. The germline CDR1 and CDR2 sequences are SGHTS and YDEGEE. Here the CDR3 reads CASSFDLETSRLPMEQYF.

The chain couples TRBV24-1 to TRBJ2-2. The CDR3 is made up of 16 amino acids. Germline values: CDR1 KGHDR, CDR2 SFDVKD. This CDR3 is CATSGDGARNTGELFF.

The chain is built from TRBV18 and TRBJ2-5; as DNA is missing, the TRBD1 call by TCRdb cannot be tested. The CDR3 sequence is 16 residues long. The V gene's germline CDR1 is KGHSH and CDR2 LQKENI. The CDR3 sequence is CASSPPGQGRGETQYF.

V gene TRBV6-5 combines with J gene TRBJ1-2. The CDR3 runs 13 residues. The germline V gene has CDR1 MNHEY and CDR2 SVGAGI. The chain's CDR3 is CASSYAATGGYTF.

The V gene is TRBV20-1, the J gene TRBJ2-1; no DNA is available, so the TRBD2 call from TCRdb remains unchecked. CDR1 DFQATT and CDR2 SNEGSKA come from the germline V gene (reference sequence). This CDR3 is built from 12 residues. The CDR3: CSASLRSREQFF.

V gene TRBV5-1 combines with J gene TRBJ2-1; TCRdb selects TRBD1, and the lack of DNA leaves this call unchecked. CDR3 length equals 14 residues. In germline, CDR1 is SGHRS, CDR2 YFSETQ. The CDR3 reads CASSSDRTGNEQFF. The entire variable domain, with the rest obtained from reference TRBV5-1 and TRBJ2-1, is as follows: KAGVTQTPRYLIKTRGQQVTLSCSPISGHRSVSWYQQTPGQGLQFLFEYFSETQRNKGNFPGRFSGRQFSNSRSEMNVSTLELGDSALYLCASSSDRTGNEQFFGPGTRLTVL.

This chain links TRBV9 with TRBJ1-3; the D call of TRBD1 rests on TCRdb alone, since no DNA is present to check it. Looked up from germline, CDR1 is SGDLS and CDR2 is YYNGEE. This CDR3 has 15 residues. The CDR3 loop reads CASSRDRGRGNTIYF.

The J gene is TRBJ2-3, the V gene TRBV7-6; TCRdb's assignment of TRBD2 cannot be checked, as there is no DNA. Germline values: CDR1 SGHVS, CDR2 FNYEAQ. The CDR3 is 15 residues long. The CDR3 protein is CASSLLSGRADTQYF.

This chain uses TRBV9 with TRBJ1-1; TCRdb's D call, TRBD1, is unchecked because there is no DNA. The length of the CDR3 is 13 residues. Germline V gives CDR1 SGDLS, CDR2 YYNGEE. CDR3 sequence: CASSARDRGEAFF.

This chain joins TRBV27 and TRBJ1-2; lacking DNA, the TRBD1 call made by TCRdb goes unchecked. CDR3 length: 16 amino acids. Germline V gene lookup returns CDR1 MNHEY and CDR2 SMNVEV (reference sequence). Here the CDR3 reads CASSFLGTGLNYGYTF.

CDR3 amino acids: CASHPGLVFNEQFF. V gene TRBV27 combines with J gene TRBJ2-1; no DNA is available, so the TRBD2 call from TCRdb remains unchecked. The CDR3 sequence is 14 residues long. Germline assignment: CDR1 MNHEY and CDR2 SMNVEV (reference sequence).

The gene calls are TRBV29-1 and TRBJ2-2; no DNA is available, so the TRBD1 call from TCRdb remains unchecked. CDR3 length: 16 amino acids. Germline V gene data show CDR1 as SQVTM and CDR2 as ANQGSEA. This CDR3 reads CSVGNSGTGGFGELFF.

This chain links TRBV5-1 with TRBJ2-5; without DNA, the TCRdb call of TRBD1 cannot be checked. Germline V gene lookup returns CDR1 SGHRS and CDR2 YFSETQ. CDR3 length equals 15 residues. CDR3 sequence: CASIKRPGQEETQYF.

The chain uses TRBV12-3 or TRBV12-4 and TRBJ1-6; there is no DNA to check the TCRdb D call of TRBD1. This CDR3 is built from 15 residues. The chain's CDR3 is CASSLGGASNSPLHF.

The chain recombines TRBV15 with TRBJ1-2; no DNA is available, so the TRBD1 call from TCRdb remains unchecked. Per germline, CDR1 LNHNV and CDR2 YYDKDF (reference sequence). CDR3 length equals 13 residues. The chain's CDR3 is CATSGGALSGYTF. Full variable domain (rest looked up from reference TRBV15 and TRBJ1-2): DAMVIQNPRYQVTQFGKPVTLSCSQTLNHNVMYWYQQKSSQAPKLLFHYYDKDFNNEADTPDNFQSRRPNTSFCFLDIRSPGLGDTAMYLCATSGGALSGYTFGSGTRLTVV.

The chain joins TRBV15 to TRBJ2-5; TCRdb calls TRBD2, which cannot be checked without DNA. The CDR3 runs to 17 residues. Germline V gene lookup returns CDR1 LNHNV and CDR2 YYDKDF (reference sequence). The CDR3 reads CATSRERAITGQETQYF.

J is TRBJ2-3 and V is TRBV7-6; TCRdb's D call, TRBD2, is unchecked because there is no DNA. The germline CDR1 and CDR2 sequences are SGHVS and FNYEAQ. The CDR3 covers 16 residues. The CDR3 reads CASSRGLAGGTDTQYF.

The chain is built from TRBV6-6 and TRBJ1-6; no DNA is available, so the TRBD1 call from TCRdb remains unchecked. The germline gives CDR1 MNHNY, CDR2 SVGAGI (reference sequence). The CDR3 loop spans 12 amino acids. The CDR3 here is CASSLGQGPLHF.

The chain couples TRBV12-3 or TRBV12-4 to TRBJ2-3; TCRdb outputs TRBD2, but without DNA this stays unchecked. The CDR3 loop spans 18 amino acids. The CDR3 protein is CASSPLAGTSGEADTQYF.

The V and J genes are TRBV5-1 and TRBJ1-6. The length of the CDR3 is 14 residues. Germline V gene lookup returns CDR1 SGHRS and CDR2 YFSETQ. CDR3 loop: CASSLGVMDSPLHF.

V gene TRBV12-5 combines with J gene TRBJ1-5. CDR3 length: 15 residues. Germline loops: CDR1 LGHNT, CDR2 FRNRAP. This chain's CDR3 is CASGLVHGSNQPQHF.